The present T cell receptor beta chain was sequenced within a study of ipilimumab plus nivolumab after autologous stem cell transplantation. In regard to this clone: Its antigen is currently unknown.

General study points: Per the authors, repertoire, Treg and microbiota data justify further study.

Trimming pared 2 bases from V and 7 bases from J, leaving 9 bases between. Germline V gene sequence: CDR1 MNHNY, CDR2 SVGAGI (reference sequence). This CDR3 spans 13 amino acids. Through week 26, nivolumab 3 mg/kg IV was given weeks 1, 4, 7, 10, then biweekly. Here immunoSEQ multiplex PCR was the method, and the copy in TCRdb shows in-frame clones only, minus some. The table has approximately 84,000 clones, around 80% seen once. Material: PBMCs, obtained in a trial of ipilimumab plus nivolumab as post-transplant consolidation. This TCR was sampled from a male donor with diffuse large B-cell lymphoma. The chain recombines TRBV6-6 with TRBJ1-5; the D is unclear. The CDR3 protein is CASSYGRGQPQHF. Here the CDR3 DNA reads TGTGCCAGCAGTTACGGACGGGGACAGCCCCAGCATTTT.